This entry is about one T cell receptor (beta chain). This sample stems from a study of blood T cell repertoires in COVID-19. The assay was immunoSEQ multiplex PCR, and TCRdb's table has in-frame clones only and misses some. Of some 230,000 clones listed, about 83% are singletons. The V and J ends lost 3 bases and 2 bases, in that order; junction bases with no gene match: 5. The CDR3 totals 15 residues. Germline CDR1 reads MGHRA; CDR2 reads YSYEKL. This sequence originates from a woman aged 45-59 years with acute or convalescent COVID-19. The V and J genes are TRBV4-1 and TRBJ2-3, with 7 bases that match TRBD1. The sequenced material came from peripheral blood. The CDR3 coding sequence is TGCGCCAGCAGCCATTCGGGACAGTTCACAGATACGCAGTATTTT. Amino acid sequence: CASSHSGQFTDTQYF.